The present T cell receptor (beta chain) was sequenced within a study of vaccination and CD4 T cells after COVID-19. Treatment described: roughly 10-day PBMC culture with coronavirus spike peptide pools or control peptides (ViraFEST assay). The assay that was used to sequence DNA from cultured CD4+ T cells was the Oncomine TCR Beta short-read assay. Using its own MiXCR run on the PCR reads, TCRdb lists one record per CDR3 protein. The repertoire consists of approximately 15,000 distinct CDR3 sequences, with 50% to 60% occurring once and the leading ten covering about 4.5%. Trimming shortened V by 3 bases and J by 4 bases, and 9 bases separated the two germline ends. The CDR3 runs 13 residues. CDR1 is LNHDA and CDR2 is SQIVND in the germline V gene (reference sequence). Of note for this clonotype: As yet, its antigen is unknown.

Sequences were derived from CD4+ T cells from blood, cultured in vitro, sampled before SARS-CoV-2 vaccination. The chain joins TRBV19 to TRBJ2-5; either TRBD1 or TRBD2 may supply D (5 bases each). The sequence was obtained from a human donor who had recovered from COVID-19. This CDR3 reads CASSISRGETQYF. The CDR3 DNA reads as TGTGCCAGTAGTATTTCGAGGGGAGAGACCCAGTACTTC.